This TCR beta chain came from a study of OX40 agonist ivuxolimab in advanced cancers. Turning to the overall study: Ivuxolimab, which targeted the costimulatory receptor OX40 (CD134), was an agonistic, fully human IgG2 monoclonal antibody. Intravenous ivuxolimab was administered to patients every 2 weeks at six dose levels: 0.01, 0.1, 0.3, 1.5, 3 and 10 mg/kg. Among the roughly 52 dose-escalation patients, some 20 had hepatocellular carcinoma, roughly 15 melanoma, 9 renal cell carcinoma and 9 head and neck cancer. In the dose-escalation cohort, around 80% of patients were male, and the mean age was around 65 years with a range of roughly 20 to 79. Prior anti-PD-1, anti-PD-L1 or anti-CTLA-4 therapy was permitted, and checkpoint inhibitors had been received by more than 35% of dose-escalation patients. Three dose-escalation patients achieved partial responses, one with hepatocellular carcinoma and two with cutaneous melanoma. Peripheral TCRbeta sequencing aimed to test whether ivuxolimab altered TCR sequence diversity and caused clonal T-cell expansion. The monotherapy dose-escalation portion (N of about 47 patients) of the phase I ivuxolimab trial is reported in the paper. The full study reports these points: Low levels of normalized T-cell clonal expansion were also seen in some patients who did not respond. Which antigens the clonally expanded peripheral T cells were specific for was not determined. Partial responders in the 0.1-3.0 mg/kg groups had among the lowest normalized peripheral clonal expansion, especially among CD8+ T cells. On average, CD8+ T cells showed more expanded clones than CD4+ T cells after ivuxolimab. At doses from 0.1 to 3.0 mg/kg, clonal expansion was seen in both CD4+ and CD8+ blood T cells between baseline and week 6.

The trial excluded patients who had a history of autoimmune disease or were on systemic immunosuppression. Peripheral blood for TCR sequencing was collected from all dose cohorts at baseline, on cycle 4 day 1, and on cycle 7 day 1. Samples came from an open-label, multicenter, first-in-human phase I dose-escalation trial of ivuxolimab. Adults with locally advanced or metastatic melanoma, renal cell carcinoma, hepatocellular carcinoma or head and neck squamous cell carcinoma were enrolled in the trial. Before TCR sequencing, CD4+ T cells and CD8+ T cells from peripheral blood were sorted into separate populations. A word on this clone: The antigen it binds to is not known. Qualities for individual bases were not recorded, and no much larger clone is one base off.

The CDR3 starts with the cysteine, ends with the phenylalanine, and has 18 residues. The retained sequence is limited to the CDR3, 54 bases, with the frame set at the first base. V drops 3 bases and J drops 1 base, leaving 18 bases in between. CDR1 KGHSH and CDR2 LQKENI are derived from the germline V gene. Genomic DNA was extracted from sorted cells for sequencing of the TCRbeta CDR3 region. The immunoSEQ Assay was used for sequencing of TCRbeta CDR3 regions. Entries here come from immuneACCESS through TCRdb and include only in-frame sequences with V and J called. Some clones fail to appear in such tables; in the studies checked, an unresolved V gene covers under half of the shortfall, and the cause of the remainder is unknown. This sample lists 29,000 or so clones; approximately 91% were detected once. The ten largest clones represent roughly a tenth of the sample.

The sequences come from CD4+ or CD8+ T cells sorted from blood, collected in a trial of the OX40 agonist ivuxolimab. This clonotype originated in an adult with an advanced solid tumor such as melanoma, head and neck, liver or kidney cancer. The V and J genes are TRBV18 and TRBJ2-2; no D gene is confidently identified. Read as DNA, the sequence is TGTGCCAGCTCACCGGGCGGCGTCCTAGGCTGGAACACCGGGGAGCTGTTTTTT. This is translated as CASSPGGVLGWNTGELFF.